The clone carrying this TCR beta chain has more than one count but fewer than ten. This CDR3 is built from 16 residues. Germline CDR1 SGHTA, CDR2 FQGNSA. V shed 4 bases and J shed 1 base, with 16 bases lying between them. TCRdb itself ran the 5' RACE reads through MiXCR, one entry per CDR3 protein. The data show tens of thousands of distinct CDR3 sequences, over 6.5% seen once. The data belong to a study of T-cell memory formation after mild COVID-19. At the level of the study: TCR clustering was largely donor specific.

The chain links TRBV7-2 to TRBJ2-5, with D possibly matching TRBD1 (5 bases). The clonotype comes from a man in his late teens or twenties who had mild COVID-19 (a few samples of this study predate the infection). Cell type and time point are not known. The sample consisted of PBMCs or a T cell subset sorted from them (not recorded which). This CDR3 reads CASSSSPRGFQETQYF. CDR3 DNA sequence: TGTGCCAGCAGCTCCTCCCCAAGGGGCTTCCAAGAGACCCAGTACTTC. The full variable domain, in which reference TRBV7-2 and TRBJ2-5 provide the parts outside the CDR3, is GAGVSQSPSNKVTEKGKDVELRCDPISGHTALYWYRQSLGQGLEFLIYFQGNSAPDKSGLPSDRFSAERTGGSVSTLTIQRTQQEDSAVYLCASSSSPRGFQETQYFGPGTRLLVL.